These 26 T cell receptor beta chains share one sample of origin, sequenced in a study of PD-L1 blockade in urothelial cancer (dated by TCRdb to about 2017). This specimen's time point label, per the study, means: peripheral blood 6 weeks after treatment start. The library was produced with the immunoSEQ multiplex PCR assay. Sourced from immuneACCESS, this table was stored by TCRdb with only in-frame sequences that have V and J called. A share of the clones is absent; for the studies checked, an unresolved V gene accounts for under half, and the remainder has no known explanation. Present in this sample are about 45,000 clones, 82% of which were seen just once. The leading ten clones occupy about 13% of the sample. The input for sequencing was PBMCs, taken around atezolizumab (anti-PD-L1) treatment. The source is a man aged 55 to 70 with urothelial cancer.

The chain carries TRBV15 and TRBJ1-1, with TRBD1 identical over 11 bases. With 0 bases clipped from V and 6 bases from J, the junction kept 3 bases outside the gene matches. In germline, CDR1 is LNHNV, CDR2 YYDKDF (reference sequence). The CDR3 runs to 15 residues. The chain's CDR3 is CATSRDLDRGPEAFF. CDR3 in DNA: TGTGCCACCAGCAGAGATCTGGACAGGGGGCCTGAAGCTTTCTTT.

V and J are TRBV5-1 and TRBJ2-1, with 10 nucleotides matching TRBD2. The CDR3 runs 16 residues. Unmatched junction bases numbered 7, after V lost 6 bases and J lost 1 base. CDR1 is SGHRS and CDR2 is YFSETQ in the germline V gene. CDR3 sequence (DNA): TGCGCCAGCACCCCCCTTAGCGGGGGGTCCTACAATGAGCAGTTCTTC. This gives the protein CASTPLSGGSYNEQFF.

This chain connects TRBV15 to TRBJ2-1; TRBD2 might be the D (5 bases). This CDR3 contains 13 residues. V was shortened by 0 bases and J by 8 bases, with 8 bases between the two germline ends. The germline V gene encodes CDR1 LNHNV and CDR2 YYDKDF (reference sequence). The CDR3 coding sequence is TGTGCCACCAGCAGAGATCCCGGGGATGAGCAGTTCTTC. Its protein product is CATSRDPGDEQFF.

The rearrangement joins TRBV13 to TRBJ2-7; 10 bases are shared with TRBD1. CDR1 PRHDT and CDR2 FYEKMQ come from the germline V gene (reference sequence). CDR3 length: 14 amino acids. The V segment lost 3 bases and the J segment 6 bases; nucleotides outside the gene matches: 5. CDR3 nucleotides: TGTGCCAGCAGCTTCGGGACAGGGGAGTCCGAGCAGTACTTC. It is translated as CASSFGTGESEQYF.

The chain recombines TRBV21-1 with TRBJ2-1; the D call of TRBD1 is as the table states it, not checked on the DNA. TRBV21-1 is a pseudogene. The CDR3 spans 14 residues. CDR3 in DNA: TGTGCCAGACTGGACAGGGCAAAAGGTAATGAGCAGTTCTTC. Amino acid sequence: CARLDRAKGNEQFF.

Only one count was recorded for this clone. The V gene is TRBV28, the J gene TRBJ1-2; D perhaps matches TRBD1 (5 bases). This CDR3 comprises 13 residues. Trimming took off 1 base at V and 6 bases at J, with 9 bases between the two ends. CDR1 and CDR2 (germline): MDHEN, SYDVKM. CDR3 in amino acids: CASSLSVGHGYTF. CDR3 coding DNA: TGTGCCAGCAGTTTATCGGTGGGGCATGGCTACACCTTC.

This clone was found once. The chain links TRBV4-3 to TRBJ2-7; a possible D gene is TRBD2 (6 bases). This CDR3 has 15 amino acids. Germline CDR1 and CDR2: LGHNA and YSLEER. The V end was cut by 0 bases, the J end by 6 bases, with 15 bases between. The CDR3 nucleotides are TGCGCCAGCAGCCAAGATCGGATAGCGGCGGCCGAGCAGTACTTC. Translated: CASSQDRIAAAEQYF.

The genes are TRBV11-3 and TRBJ2-2, with D tentatively TRBD1 (6 bases). Germline V CDR1 and CDR2: SGHNT, YENEEA. The CDR3 spans 15 residues. Between the trimmed V and J ends, which lost 5 bases and 2 bases, there was a span of 12 bases. CDR3 sequence: CASSPPGHNTGELFF. CDR3 sequence (DNA): TGTGCCAGCAGCCCCCCGGGACACAACACCGGGGAGCTGTTTTTT.

The J gene is TRBJ1-1, the V gene TRBV6-1; maybe TRBD1 (5 bases). Germline loops: CDR1 MNHNS, CDR2 SASEGT. The CDR3 has 14 amino acids. Trimming left V 2 bases short and J 6 bases short, with 13 bases between. The CDR3 reads CASSERGGTAEAFF. The CDR3 DNA sequence: TGTGCCAGCAGTGAAAGGGGCGGGACCGCTGAAGCTTTCTTT.

This clone has a handful of counts. This chain links TRBV5-4 with TRBJ1-6; D may be TRBD1 (6 bases). The CDR3 runs 15 residues. Trimming stripped 0 bases from V and 10 bases from J, with 14 bases between. The germline CDR1 and CDR2 sequences are SGHNT and YYREEE (reference sequence). The CDR3 protein is CASSLVEGGKSPLHF. DNA for the CDR3: TGTGCCAGCAGCTTGGTCGAAGGGGGTAAATCACCCCTCCACTTT.

In its sample, this clone was seen once. The chain combines TRBV6-5 with TRBJ1-1; 9 bases line up with TRBD1. CDR1 is MNHEY, CDR2 SVGAGI, per germline. The J segment lost 5 bases and the V segment lost 8 bases, leaving 6 bases of the junction unmatched. The CDR3 length is 13 residues. CDR3 loop: CASRDRAGTEAFF. CDR3 coding DNA: TGTGCCAGCCGGGACAGGGCAGGAACTGAAGCTTTCTTT.

This rearrangement joins TRBV28 to TRBJ1-2; TRBD1 might be the D (6 bases). Trimming pared 2 bases from V and 4 bases from J, leaving 11 bases between. Germline CDR1 is MDHEN and CDR2 is SYDVKM. The CDR3 extends over 14 amino acids. DNA of the CDR3: TGTGCCAGCAGTTTAATCAGGGGCTCCTATGGCTACACCTTC. It translates to CASSLIRGSYGYTF.

The V and J genes are TRBV28 and TRBJ1-2; D is possibly TRBD1 (5 bases). Germline CDR1 reads MDHEN; CDR2 reads SYDVKM. The CDR3 covers 12 residues. V was trimmed by 5 bases and J by 5 bases, leaving 9 bases between them. CDR3 protein: CASSTTGYGYTF. In DNA, the CDR3 is TGTGCCAGCAGTACCACAGGTTATGGCTACACCTTC.

The genes are TRBV11-2 and TRBJ2-3; D might be TRBD2 (5 bases). This CDR3 is built from 18 residues. The germline V and J ends were trimmed by 1 base and 2 bases, with 19 bases remaining between them. CDR1 and CDR2 (germline): SGHAT, FQNNGV. CDR3 sequence reads: CASSLGREVPLSTDTQYF. CDR3 DNA sequence: TGTGCCAGCAGCTTAGGACGGGAAGTGCCGTTGTCCACAGATACGCAGTATTTT. The full variable domain, rest sourced from reference TRBV11-2 and TRBJ2-3, is EAGVAQSPRYKIIEKRQSVAFWCNPISGHATLYWYQQILGQGPKLLIQFQNNGVVDDSQLPKDRFSAERLKGVDSTLKIQPAKLEDSAVYLCASSLGREVPLSTDTQYFGPGTRLTVL.

The CDR3 reads CASSLSGANSNQPQHF. DNA of the CDR3: TGTGCCAGCAGTCTCTCAGGGGCGAATAGCAATCAGCCCCAGCATTTT. The V and J genes are TRBV28 and TRBJ1-5; weak D call: TRBD1 (6 bases). Germline values: CDR1 MDHEN, CDR2 SYDVKM. V shed 5 bases and J shed 0 bases, with 14 bases lying between them. CDR3 length equals 16 residues.

This chain uses TRBV1 with TRBJ2-3; TRBD2 is the table's D call, not checked against the DNA. TRBV1 corresponds to a pseudogene. The CDR3 is 13 amino acids. CDR3 DNA sequence: TGCACCAGCAGCCGGAGGGGCAGAGATACGCAGTATTTT. It codes for CTSSRRGRDTQYF.

CDR3 region: CAIGRGLAGADTQYF. The DNA for the CDR3 is TGTGCCATCGGCCGGGGACTAGCGGGAGCAGATACGCAGTATTTT. V is TRBV10-3 and J is TRBJ2-3; 14 bases fit TRBD2. Trimming removed 8 bases from V and 4 bases from J; junction bases left unmatched: 5. The germline gives CDR1 ENHRY, CDR2 SYGVKD. The CDR3 covers 15 residues.

The chain employs TRBV19 and TRBJ2-7, with 7 positions matching TRBD1. V lost 1 base, J lost 3 bases, and 0 bases stayed unmatched. Looked up from germline, CDR1 is LNHDA and CDR2 is SQIVND (reference sequence). This CDR3 has 13 residues. The CDR3: CASSIGTGYEQYF. CDR3 DNA sequence: TGTGCCAGTAGTATAGGGACAGGCTACGAGCAGTACTTC.

Only one count was recorded for this clone. The rearrangement joins TRBV6-5 to TRBJ2-1, with 9 bases matching TRBD2. V lost 0 bases, J lost 7 bases, and 7 bases stayed unmatched. The CDR3 length is 16 residues. The germline V gene has CDR1 MNHEY and CDR2 SVGAGI. The CDR3 DNA reads TGTGCCAGCAGTTACTCGTTTAGCGGGAGAAGTAATGAGCAGTTCTTC. As protein: CASSYSFSGRSNEQFF.

The chain joins TRBV7-2 to TRBJ2-5, with 11 bases matching TRBD1. There are 15 residues in the CDR3. The germline gives CDR1 SGHTA, CDR2 FQGNSA. V shed 5 bases, J shed 9 bases, and the junction held 11 bases outside the gene matches. CDR3 protein: CASSIAPGQGGPQYF. The CDR3 region has the DNA TGTGCCAGCAGCATTGCCCCGGGACAGGGGGGTCCCCAGTACTTC.

This chain uses TRBV23-1 with TRBJ1-5; 11 bases agree with TRBD1. TRBV23-1 is identified as an open reading frame with a role that is uncertain. Losses at the gene ends were 1 base for V and 6 bases for J; bases not matched to a gene: 2. The CDR3 is made up of 15 amino acids. CDR3 region: CASSQYGQGAQPQHF. CDR3 in DNA: TGCGCCAGCAGTCAATATGGACAGGGGGCTCAGCCCCAGCATTTT.

The CDR3 region has the DNA TGTGCCAGCAGTTTTGGGGGGACCAAACCCTACGAGCAGTACTTC. Amino acids: CASSFGGTKPYEQYF. V gene TRBV28 combines with J gene TRBJ2-7, with a possible D match to TRBD2 (6 bases). V was trimmed by 3 bases and J by 2 bases, leaving 14 bases between them. The CDR3 loop spans 15 amino acids. The germline V gene has CDR1 MDHEN and CDR2 SYDVKM.

The rearrangement uses TRBV5-1 and TRBJ2-5; TRBD2 matches at 12 bases. Per germline, CDR1 SGHRS and CDR2 YFSETQ. V shed 1 base and J 5 bases; nucleotides not matched to a gene: 6. This CDR3 is built from 16 residues. The CDR3 DNA reads TGCGCCAGCAGCTTGCAGCTAGCGGGGGGGCAGGAGACCCAGTACTTC. Translation: CASSLQLAGGQETQYF.

This chain uses TRBV13 with TRBJ1-5; D is undetermined. V lost 2 bases and J 0 bases, leaving 11 bases between the germline ends. Germline lookup yields CDR1 PRHDT and CDR2 FYEKMQ (reference sequence). CDR3 length: 16 amino acids. This CDR3 is CASSLRTSFSNQPQHF. Written as DNA, the CDR3 is TGTGCCAGCAGCTTAAGGACTTCCTTTAGCAATCAGCCCCAGCATTTT.

As DNA, the CDR3 is TGTGCCAGCAGTCAGACTAGCGGGGGGGCGAATACGCAGTATTTT. Translated, it gives CASSQTSGGANTQYF. This sequence joins TRBV2 and TRBJ2-3; 14 positions agree with TRBD2. Per germline, CDR1 SNHLY and CDR2 FYNNEI. The V segment lost 5 bases and the J segment 7 bases; nucleotides outside the gene matches: 5. The CDR3 totals 15 residues.

In this sample, this clone turned up many times. The CDR3 region has the DNA TGTGCCAGCAGTGAACAGGCCTATAGCAATCAGCCCCAGCATTTT. Translated, it gives CASSEQAYSNQPQHF. The chain combines TRBV6-1 with TRBJ1-5; D is undetermined. The CDR3 consists of 15 residues. CDR1 and CDR2 from the germline V gene are MNHNS and SASEGT. Trimming stripped 2 bases from V and 0 bases from J, with 8 bases between.